Presented here are 5 T cell receptor beta chains from one specimen sequenced in a study of post-analysis software for immune sequencing data (dated by TCRdb to 2015 to 2017). Library preparation used PCR. Sequencing instrument: Illumina HiSeq 2500. To reduce PCR and sequencing biases, unique molecular identifiers were incorporated into the TCR beta cDNA libraries. The public reads were run again by TCRdb, first through fastp at Q25 and then through MiXCR, and only productive beta chains were kept. All rows with the same CDR3 protein become a single entry with the most common DNA and genes. Counted in this sample were around 440,000 distinct CDR3 sequences; under 55% of them appeared once. The ten most abundant clones make up 12% of the sample. What the study reported, not specific to this receptor: Patients showed significantly higher frequencies than controls for about 5 TRBV segments, among them TRBV5-6, TRBV5-1 and TRBV20-1.

No cognate antigen is known for these TCRs. Sequenced material: blood. Receptors originate from a girl aged 10-17 years with multiple sclerosis.

In its sample, this clonotype was seen a few times. One junction end disagrees with the germline gene, perhaps due to a read error. This rearrangement joins TRBV4-2 to TRBJ2-3; 7 nucleotides line up with TRBD1. CDR3 length: 12 amino acids. The germline gives CDR1 LGHNA, CDR2 YNFKEQ. The CDR3 here is CTSSQGENTQYF. DNA for the CDR3: TGTACCAGCAGCCAGGGGGAAAATACGCAGTATTTT.

The count of this clonotype is one. CDR3 coding DNA: TGCGCCAGCAGCTTAGGGGGCGTCGGCACTGAAGCTTTCTTT. This sequence encodes CASSLGGVGTEAFF. The chain recombines TRBV5-1 with TRBJ1-1, with TRBD1 matching over 7 bases. Trimming took 2 bases from V and 4 from J; bases not matched to a gene: 5. The CDR3 extends over 14 amino acids. CDR1 is SGHRS and CDR2 is YFSETQ in the germline V gene.

The chain has TRBV20-1 and TRBJ1-2; D gene uncertain. The germline V and J ends were trimmed by 0 bases and 0 bases, with 17 bases remaining between them. The CDR3 is 17 residues long. Germline loops: CDR1 DFQATT, CDR2 SNEGSKA (reference sequence). DNA for the CDR3: TGCAGTGCTAGAGATCGATTTTTAGGAAACTCTAACTATGGCTACACCTTC. Translating gives CSARDRFLGNSNYGYTF.

The chain links TRBV29-1 to TRBJ2-5; the match to TRBD1 covers 12 bases. Germline V lookup: CDR1 SQVTM, CDR2 ANQGSEA. Trimming took 3 bases from V and 4 from J; bases not matched to a gene: 9. The CDR3 loop spans 16 amino acids. In DNA form, the CDR3 reads TGCAGCGTTGAGGGGACAGGGGGCGCCCCGAGAGAGACCCAGTACTTC. Encoded protein: CSVEGTGGAPRETQYF.

CDR3 in amino acids: CASSTSPGNEQFF. The CDR3 DNA reads TGTGCCAGTAGTACCTCTCCCGGGAATGAGCAGTTCTTC. V gene TRBV19 combines with J gene TRBJ2-1, with D unclear. CDR1 and CDR2 from the germline V gene are LNHDA and SQIVND (reference sequence). The CDR3 consists of 13 residues. The V and J ends lost 4 bases and 7 bases respectively, with 11 bases between them.